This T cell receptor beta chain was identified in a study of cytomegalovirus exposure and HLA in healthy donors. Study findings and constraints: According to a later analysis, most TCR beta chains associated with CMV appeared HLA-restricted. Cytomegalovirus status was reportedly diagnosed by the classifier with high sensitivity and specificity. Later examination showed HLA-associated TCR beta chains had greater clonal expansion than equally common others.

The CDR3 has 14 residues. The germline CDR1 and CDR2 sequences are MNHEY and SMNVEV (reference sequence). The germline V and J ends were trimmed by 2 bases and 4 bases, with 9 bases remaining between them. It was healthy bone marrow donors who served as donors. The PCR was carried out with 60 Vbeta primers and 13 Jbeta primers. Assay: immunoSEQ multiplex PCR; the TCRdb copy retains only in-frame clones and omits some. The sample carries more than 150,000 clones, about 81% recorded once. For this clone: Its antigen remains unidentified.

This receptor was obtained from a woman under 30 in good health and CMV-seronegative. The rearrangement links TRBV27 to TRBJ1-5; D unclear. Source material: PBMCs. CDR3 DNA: TGTGCCAGCAGTTTACTAGGTAGGAATCAGCCCCAGCATTTT. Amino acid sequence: CASSLLGRNQPQHF.